What follows describes a single TCR beta chain. CDR1 and CDR2 (germline): MNHNS, SASEGT. The germline V and J ends were trimmed by 1 base and 1 base, with 7 bases remaining between them. This CDR3 is 15 amino acids long. The data were taken from a study of radiotherapy plus CTLA-4 blockade in lung cancer. TCRdb's copy holds only in-frame clones and misses some; the assay was immunoSEQ multiplex PCR. Among 120,000 or so clones listed, 65% to 85% were seen once. The TCR sequence derives from a human donor with non-small cell lung cancer who had a partial response to radiotherapy plus ipilimumab. Sequences were derived from peripheral blood, sampled from a patient treated with radiotherapy plus ipilimumab. J is TRBJ2-2 and V is TRBV6-1; D gene unclear. The CDR3 nucleotides are TGTGCCAGCAGTGAAGGGGCCGTGAACACCGGGGAGCTGTTTTTT. The encoded protein is CASSEGAVNTGELFF.